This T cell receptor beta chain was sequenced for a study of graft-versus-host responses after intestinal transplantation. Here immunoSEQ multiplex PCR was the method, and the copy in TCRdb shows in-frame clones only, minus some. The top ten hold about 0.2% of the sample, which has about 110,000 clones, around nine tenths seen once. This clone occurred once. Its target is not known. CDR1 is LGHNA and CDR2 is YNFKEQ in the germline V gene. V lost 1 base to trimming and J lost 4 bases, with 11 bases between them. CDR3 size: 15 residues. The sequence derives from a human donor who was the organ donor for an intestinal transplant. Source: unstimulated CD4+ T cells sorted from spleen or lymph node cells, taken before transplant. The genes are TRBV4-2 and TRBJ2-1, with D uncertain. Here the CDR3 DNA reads TGTGCCAGCAGCCAAGGATATTCTGCGTACAATGAGCAGTTCTTC. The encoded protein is CASSQGYSAYNEQFF.